This T cell receptor (beta chain) was found in a study of T cells in localized non-small cell lung cancer (dated by TCRdb to about 2020). Broadly, across the study: T cell repertoires of 200 to 250 early-stage NSCLC patients were analyzed, with tumors being compared against uninvolved tumor-adjacent lungs. Of the NSCLC patients, approximately 130 were male and approximately 100 were female, and the mean age was approximately 66 years. The cohort comprised around 240 treatment-naïve NSCLC patients with resected, localized lung tumors.

Looking up the germline V gene yields CDR1 SGHRS and CDR2 YFSETQ. The CDR3 numbers 15 residues from cysteine through phenylalanine. The DNA shown is the 45-base CDR3, in frame from base 1. Germline trimming amounts to 2 bases on V and 4 bases on J, with 2 as the count of junction bases outside the gene matches. At diagnosis, peripheral blood, uninvolved tumor-adjacent lung and tumor were collected and were preserved as a mix of fresh-frozen and FFPE material. For TCR repertoire profiling, blood samples were analyzed as peripheral blood mononuclear cells. Concerning this clone: Its recognized antigen is unknown. No base quality values were provided; no much bigger clone lies one nucleotide off.

The immunoSEQ Assay was used to sequence TCR beta CDR3 regions from DNA. The authors' pipeline ran thus. T cell density was computed as TCR beta template counts normalized to usable DNA estimated by amplifying housekeeping genes. The preseqR package was used to estimate richness by extrapolating to 400,000 templates for PBMC samples and to 120,000 templates for tissue samples. Clonality was taken to be one minus Pielou's evenness. Differential abundance testing on productive amino-acid clonotypes, with a minimum total count of 5 and an alpha of 0.1, was used to identify tissue-enriched TCRs. The Jaccard Index and the Morisita Overlap Index were used to quantify repertoire overlap between compartments. TCR beta CDR3s were clustered by GLIPH together with public tetramer-defined viral CDR3s, and at least three viral sequences plus V-gene enrichment were required for viral motifs. The source is immuneACCESS, and TCRdb retained only in-frame sequences with V and J called. Part of the clones is not carried over; for the studies checked, unresolved V genes explain less than half of this, and the remainder is unexplained. V and J calls and clone size are copied from that table; D and trimming were computed from the DNA. In all, the sample holds around 20,000 clones, and approximately 80% of those were seen once. Of the sample, less than 30% is held by the ten largest clones.

Points the paper makes about the study in general: Higher blood T cell density associated with longer overall survival, while higher adjacent-lung clonality associated with shorter survival. Of the top 100 tumor clones, a median of roughly 60 were detected in paired uninvolved adjacent lung; around 30 were also among that lung's top 100. Multi-region tumor sequencing was not performed, so intratumor heterogeneity could not be excluded. Uninvolved tumor-adjacent lung showed the highest T cell clonality, higher than tumor, which suggests more focused antigenic responses in the uninvolved tumor-adjacent lung. Because the study design was exploratory, TCR variables were selected using unadjusted p-values without false-discovery rate correction.

This sequence was found in a female donor of 60 years or more with stage I lung adenocarcinoma. The chain is encoded by TRBV5-1 joined to TRBJ2-1; TRBD2 fits 11 bases in the junction. Sample: peripheral blood, taken before any cancer treatment. The DNA sequence is TGCGCCAGCAGCTTACTAGCGGGGGATTACAATGAGCAGTTCTTC. Translation gives CASSLLAGDYNEQFF.